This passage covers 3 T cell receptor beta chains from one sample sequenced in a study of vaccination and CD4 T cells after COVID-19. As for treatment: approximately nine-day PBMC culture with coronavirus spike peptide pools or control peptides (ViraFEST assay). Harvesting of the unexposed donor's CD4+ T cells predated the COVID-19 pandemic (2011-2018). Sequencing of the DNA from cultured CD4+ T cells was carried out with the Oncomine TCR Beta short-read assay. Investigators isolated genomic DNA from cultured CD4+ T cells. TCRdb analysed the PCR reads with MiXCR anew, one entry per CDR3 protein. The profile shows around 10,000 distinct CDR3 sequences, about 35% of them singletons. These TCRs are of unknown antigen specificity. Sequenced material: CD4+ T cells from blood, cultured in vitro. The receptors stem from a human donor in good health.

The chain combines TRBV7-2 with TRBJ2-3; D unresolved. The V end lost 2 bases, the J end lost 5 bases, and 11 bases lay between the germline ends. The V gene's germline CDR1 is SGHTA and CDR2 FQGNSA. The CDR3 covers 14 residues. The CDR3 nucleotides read TGTGCCAGCAGCTTATTTAACCTGGGAGATACGCAGTATTTT. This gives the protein CASSLFNLGDTQYF.

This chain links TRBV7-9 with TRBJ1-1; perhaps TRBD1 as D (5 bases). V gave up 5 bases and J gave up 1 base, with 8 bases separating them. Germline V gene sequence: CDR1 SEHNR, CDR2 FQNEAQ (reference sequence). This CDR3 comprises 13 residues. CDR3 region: CASSAQENTEAFF. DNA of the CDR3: TGTGCCAGCAGCGCACAGGAGAACACTGAAGCTTTCTTT.

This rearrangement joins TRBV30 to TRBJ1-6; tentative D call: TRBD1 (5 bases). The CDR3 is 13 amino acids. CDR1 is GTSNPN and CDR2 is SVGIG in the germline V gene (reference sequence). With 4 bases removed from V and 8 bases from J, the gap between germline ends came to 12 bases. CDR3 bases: TGTGCCTGGATTGGGGACGGAGATTCACCCCTCCACTTT. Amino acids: CAWIGDGDSPLHF. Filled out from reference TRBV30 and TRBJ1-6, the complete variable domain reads SQTIHQWPATLVQPVGSPLSLECTVEGTSNPNLYWYRQAAGRGLQLLFYSVGIGQISSEVPQNLSASRPQDRQFILSSKKLLLSDSGFYLCAWIGDGDSPLHFGNGTRLTVT.